This T cell receptor (beta chain) was documented in a study of T-cell memory formation after mild COVID-19. Study details: Across donors, TCR clusters were largely donor specific.

Employing constant-segment primers, 5'RACE generated TCR alpha and TCR beta cDNA libraries bearing sample barcodes and UMIs. MiXCR, run by TCRdb on the 5' RACE reads, gives a single entry per CDR3 protein. This table holds roughly 240,000 distinct CDR3 sequences, roughly 14% found once. Points from the study as a whole: Whereas later expanders leaned CD4+, clones contracting day 15 to 85 showed a balanced CD4/CD8 makeup. SARS-CoV-2 specificity was not confirmed for second-wave clones peaking on day 37.

Germline V lookup: CDR1 LNHDA, CDR2 SQIVND (reference sequence). The CDR3 totals 13 residues. Trimming cost V 3 bases and J 2 bases, with 8 bases left between them. Regarding this clonotype: What it binds is not known.

The specimen sequenced was PBMCs or a T cell subset sorted from them (not recorded which). This clonotype was sampled from an adult woman who had mild COVID-19 (a few samples of this study predate the infection). Cell type and time point are not known. V and J are TRBV19 and TRBJ2-7, with D hard to call. As DNA, the CDR3 is TGTGCCAGTAGTATCGGGCACCCCTACGAGCAGTACTTC. It yields the protein CASSIGHPYEQYF.